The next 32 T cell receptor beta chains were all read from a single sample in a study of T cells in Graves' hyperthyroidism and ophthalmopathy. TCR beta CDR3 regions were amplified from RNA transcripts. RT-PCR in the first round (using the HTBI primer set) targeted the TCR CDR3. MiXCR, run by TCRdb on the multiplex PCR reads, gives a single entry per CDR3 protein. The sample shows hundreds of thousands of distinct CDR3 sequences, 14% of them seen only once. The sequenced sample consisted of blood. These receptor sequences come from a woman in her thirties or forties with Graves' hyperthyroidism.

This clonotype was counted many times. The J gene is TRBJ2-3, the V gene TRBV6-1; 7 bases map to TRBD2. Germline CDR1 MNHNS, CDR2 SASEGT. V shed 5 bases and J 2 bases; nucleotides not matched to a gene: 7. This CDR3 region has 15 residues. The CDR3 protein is CASSPALAATDTQYF. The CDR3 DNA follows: TGTGCCAGCAGTCCGGCGCTAGCGGCCACAGATACGCAGTATTTT.

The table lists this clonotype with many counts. For the CDR3, the DNA is TGTGCCAGCAGTTTACTGGGGAGGGGCTATGGCTACACCTTC. Encoded protein: CASSLLGRGYGYTF. The rearrangement uses TRBV28 and TRBJ1-2; TRBD1 might be the D (5 bases). The germline V gene has CDR1 MDHEN and CDR2 SYDVKM. The ends were cut back, 2 bases at V and 4 bases at J, with 11 bases in the middle. The CDR3 consists of 14 residues.

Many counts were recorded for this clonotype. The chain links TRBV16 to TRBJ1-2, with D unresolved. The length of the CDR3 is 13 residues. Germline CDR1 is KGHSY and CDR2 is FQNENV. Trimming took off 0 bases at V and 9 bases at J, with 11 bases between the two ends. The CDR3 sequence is CASSQSRIDSYTF. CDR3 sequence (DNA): TGTGCCAGCAGCCAATCTAGAATCGACAGCTACACCTTC.

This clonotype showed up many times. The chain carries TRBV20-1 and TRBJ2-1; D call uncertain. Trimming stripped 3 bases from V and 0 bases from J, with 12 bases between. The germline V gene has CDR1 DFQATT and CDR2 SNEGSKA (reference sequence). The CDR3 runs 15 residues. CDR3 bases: TGCAGTGCTAGGCCCAGCGCAAGCTCCTACAATGAGCAGTTCTTC. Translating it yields CSARPSASSYNEQFF.

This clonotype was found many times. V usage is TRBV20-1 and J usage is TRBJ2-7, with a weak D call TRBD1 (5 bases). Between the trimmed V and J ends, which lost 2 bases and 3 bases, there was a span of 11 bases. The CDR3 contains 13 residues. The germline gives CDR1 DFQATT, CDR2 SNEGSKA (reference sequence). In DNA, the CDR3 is TGCAGTGCTAGAAGCCAGGGAAGCTACGAGCAGTACTTC. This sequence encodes CSARSQGSYEQYF.

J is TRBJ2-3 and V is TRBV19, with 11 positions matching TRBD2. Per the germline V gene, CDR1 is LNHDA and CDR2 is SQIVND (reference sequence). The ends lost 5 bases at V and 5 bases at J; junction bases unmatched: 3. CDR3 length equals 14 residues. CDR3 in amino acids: CASSFLAGGDTQYF. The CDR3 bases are TGTGCCAGTAGTTTCCTAGCGGGAGGAGATACGCAGTATTTT.

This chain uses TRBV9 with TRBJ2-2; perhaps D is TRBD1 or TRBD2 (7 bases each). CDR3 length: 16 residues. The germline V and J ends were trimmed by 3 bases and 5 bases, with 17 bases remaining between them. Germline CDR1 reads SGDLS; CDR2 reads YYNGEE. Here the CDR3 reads CASSGVGRGQTGELFF. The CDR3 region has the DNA TGTGCCAGCAGCGGAGTGGGGAGGGGGCAGACCGGGGAGCTGTTTTTT.

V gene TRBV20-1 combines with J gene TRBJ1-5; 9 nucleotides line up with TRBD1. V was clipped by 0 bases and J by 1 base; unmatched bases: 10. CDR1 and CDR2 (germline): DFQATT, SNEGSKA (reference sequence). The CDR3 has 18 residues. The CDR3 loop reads CSARDPDRGPLSNQPQHF. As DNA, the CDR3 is TGCAGTGCTAGAGATCCGGACAGGGGCCCCTTGAGCAATCAGCCCCAGCATTTT.

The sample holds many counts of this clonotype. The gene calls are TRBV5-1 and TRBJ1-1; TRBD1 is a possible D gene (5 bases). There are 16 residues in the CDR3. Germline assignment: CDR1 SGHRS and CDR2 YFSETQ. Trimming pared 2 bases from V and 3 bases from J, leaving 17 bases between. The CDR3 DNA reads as TGCGCCAGCAGCTTAGGCCGGGGGATTCGGGACACTGAAGCTTTCTTT. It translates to CASSLGRGIRDTEAFF.

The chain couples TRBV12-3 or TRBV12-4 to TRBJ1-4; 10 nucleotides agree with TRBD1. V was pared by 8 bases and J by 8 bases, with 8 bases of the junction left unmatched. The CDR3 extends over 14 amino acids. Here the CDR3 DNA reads TGTGCCAGCTCTCTGGGACAGGGGATCGAAAAACTGTTTTTT. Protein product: CASSLGQGIEKLFF.

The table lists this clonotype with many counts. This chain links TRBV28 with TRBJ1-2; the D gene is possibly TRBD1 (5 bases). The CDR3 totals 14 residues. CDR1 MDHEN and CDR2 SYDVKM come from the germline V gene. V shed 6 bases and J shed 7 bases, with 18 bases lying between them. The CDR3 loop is CASSYINGQRGYTF. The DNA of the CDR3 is TGTGCCAGCAGCTACATCAACGGACAACGTGGCTACACCTTC.

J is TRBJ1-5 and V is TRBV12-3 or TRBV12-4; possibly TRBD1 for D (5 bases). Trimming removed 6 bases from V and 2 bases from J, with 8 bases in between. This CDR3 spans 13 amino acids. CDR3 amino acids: CASRLTGNQPQHF. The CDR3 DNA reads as TGTGCCAGCAGGTTGACAGGCAATCAGCCCCAGCATTTT.

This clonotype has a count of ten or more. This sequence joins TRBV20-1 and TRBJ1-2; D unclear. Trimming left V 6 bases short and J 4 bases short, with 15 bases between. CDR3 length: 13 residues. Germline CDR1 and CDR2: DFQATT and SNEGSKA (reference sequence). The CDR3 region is CSATDPAIYGYTF. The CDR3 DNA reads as TGCAGTGCCACCGACCCAGCTATCTATGGCTACACCTTC.

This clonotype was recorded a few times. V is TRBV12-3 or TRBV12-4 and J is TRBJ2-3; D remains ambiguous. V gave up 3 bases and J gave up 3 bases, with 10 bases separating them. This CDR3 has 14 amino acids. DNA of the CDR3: TGTGCCAGCAGTTTTAGGTCCGGGACAGATACGCAGTATTTT. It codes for CASSFRSGTDTQYF.

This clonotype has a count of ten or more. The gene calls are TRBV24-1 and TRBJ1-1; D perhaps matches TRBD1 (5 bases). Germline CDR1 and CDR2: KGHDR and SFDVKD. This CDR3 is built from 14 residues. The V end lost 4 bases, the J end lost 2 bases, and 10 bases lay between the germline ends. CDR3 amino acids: CATSDTTDNTEAFF. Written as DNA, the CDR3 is TGTGCCACCAGTGACACGACAGATAACACTGAAGCTTTCTTT.

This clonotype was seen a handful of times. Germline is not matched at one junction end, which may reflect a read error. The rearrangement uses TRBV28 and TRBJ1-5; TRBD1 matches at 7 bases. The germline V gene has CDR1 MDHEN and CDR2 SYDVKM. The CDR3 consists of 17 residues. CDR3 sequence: CASVGRGGRYSNQPRHF. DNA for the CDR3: TGTGCCAGCGTTGGGAGAGGGGGCCGATATAGCAATCAGCCCCGGCATTTT.

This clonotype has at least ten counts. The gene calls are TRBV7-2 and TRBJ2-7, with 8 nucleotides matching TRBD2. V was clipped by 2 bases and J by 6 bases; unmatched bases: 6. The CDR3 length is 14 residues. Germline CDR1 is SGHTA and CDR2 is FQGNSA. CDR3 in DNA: TGTGCCAGCAGCTTACCTCCGGGACTAGGCGAGCAGTACTTC. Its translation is CASSLPPGLGEQYF.

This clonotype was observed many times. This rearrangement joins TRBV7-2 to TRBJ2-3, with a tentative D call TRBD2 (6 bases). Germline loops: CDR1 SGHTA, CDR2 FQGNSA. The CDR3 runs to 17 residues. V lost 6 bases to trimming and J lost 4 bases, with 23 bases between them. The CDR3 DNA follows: TGTGCCAGCAGTCCTAGAACGGGAGTGGGCCGGGCAGATACGCAGTATTTT. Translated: CASSPRTGVGRADTQYF.

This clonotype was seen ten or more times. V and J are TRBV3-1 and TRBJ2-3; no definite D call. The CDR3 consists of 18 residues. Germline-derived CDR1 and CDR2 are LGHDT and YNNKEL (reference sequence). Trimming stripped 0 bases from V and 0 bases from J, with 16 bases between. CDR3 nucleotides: TGTGCCAGCAGCCAAGACTCCTACATTGGACCAAGCACAGATACGCAGTATTTT. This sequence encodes CASSQDSYIGPSTDTQYF.

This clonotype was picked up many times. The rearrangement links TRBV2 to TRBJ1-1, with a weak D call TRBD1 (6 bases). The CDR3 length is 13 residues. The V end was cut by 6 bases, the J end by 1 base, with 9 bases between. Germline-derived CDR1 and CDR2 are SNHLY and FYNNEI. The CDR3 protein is CASRKGENTEAFF. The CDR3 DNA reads TGTGCCAGCAGGAAGGGGGAGAACACTGAAGCTTTCTTT.

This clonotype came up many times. The chain's CDR3 is CASSRKTGGAVETQYF. The CDR3 DNA reads TGTGCCAGCAGCCGAAAGACAGGGGGCGCGGTAGAGACCCAGTACTTC. The rearrangement links TRBV27 to TRBJ2-5, with 10 bases identical to TRBD1. With 6 bases clipped from V and 4 bases from J, the junction kept 11 bases outside the gene matches. CDR3 length: 16 residues. The germline gives CDR1 MNHEY, CDR2 SMNVEV (reference sequence).

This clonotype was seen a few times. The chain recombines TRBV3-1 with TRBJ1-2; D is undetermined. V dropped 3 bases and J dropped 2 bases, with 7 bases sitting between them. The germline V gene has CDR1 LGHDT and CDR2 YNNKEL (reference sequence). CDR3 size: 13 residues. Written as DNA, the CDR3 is TGTGCCAGCAGCCACGGAGGAAACTATGGCTACACCTTC. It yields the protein CASSHGGNYGYTF.

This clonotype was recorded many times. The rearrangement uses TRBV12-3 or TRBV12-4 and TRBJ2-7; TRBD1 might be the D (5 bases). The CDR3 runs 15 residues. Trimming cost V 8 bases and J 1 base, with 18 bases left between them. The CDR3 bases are TGTGCCAGCCCGGATGAAAACAGGAAATCCTACGAGCAGTACTTC. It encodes CASPDENRKSYEQYF.

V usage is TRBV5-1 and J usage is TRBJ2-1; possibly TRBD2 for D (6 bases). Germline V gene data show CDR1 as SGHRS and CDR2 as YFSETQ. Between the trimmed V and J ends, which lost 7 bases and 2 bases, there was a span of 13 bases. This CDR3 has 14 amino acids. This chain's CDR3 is CASREEGPYNEQFF. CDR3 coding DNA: TGCGCCAGCCGAGAGGAGGGACCCTACAATGAGCAGTTCTTC.

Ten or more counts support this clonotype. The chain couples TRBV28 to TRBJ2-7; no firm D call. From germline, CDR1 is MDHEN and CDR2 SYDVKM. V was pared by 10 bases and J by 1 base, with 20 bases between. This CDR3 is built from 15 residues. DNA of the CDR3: TGTGCCACGGGCCGGGCGTCTAGTTTTTCCTACGAGCAGTACTTC. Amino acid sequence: CATGRASSFSYEQYF.

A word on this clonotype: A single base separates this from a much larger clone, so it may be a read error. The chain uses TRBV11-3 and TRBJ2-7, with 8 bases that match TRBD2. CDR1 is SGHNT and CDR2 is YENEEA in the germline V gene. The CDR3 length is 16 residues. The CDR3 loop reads CAGSLTGGPGPSEQYF. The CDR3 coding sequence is TGTGCCGGCAGCTTAACGGGAGGGCCAGGGCCCTCCGAGCAGTACTTC.

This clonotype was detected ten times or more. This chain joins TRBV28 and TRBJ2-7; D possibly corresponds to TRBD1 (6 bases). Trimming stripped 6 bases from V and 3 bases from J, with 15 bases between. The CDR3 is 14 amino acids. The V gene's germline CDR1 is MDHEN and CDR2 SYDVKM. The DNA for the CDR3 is TGTGCCAGCAGCACTACAGGGTGGTTCTACGAGCAGTACTTC. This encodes CASSTTGWFYEQYF.

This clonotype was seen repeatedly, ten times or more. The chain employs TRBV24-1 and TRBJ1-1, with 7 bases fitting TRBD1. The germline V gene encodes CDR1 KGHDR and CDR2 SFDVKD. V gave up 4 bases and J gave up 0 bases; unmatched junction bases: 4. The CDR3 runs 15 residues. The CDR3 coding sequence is TGTGCCACCAGTGAGCCCGGGACAGTGAACACTGAAGCTTTCTTT. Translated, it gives CATSEPGTVNTEAFF.

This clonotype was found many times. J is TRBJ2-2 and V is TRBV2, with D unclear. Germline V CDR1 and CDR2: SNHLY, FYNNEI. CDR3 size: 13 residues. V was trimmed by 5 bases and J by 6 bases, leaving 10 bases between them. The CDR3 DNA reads TGTGCCAGCAGTTCCCTGCCGTCCGGGGAGCTGTTTTTT. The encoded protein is CASSSLPSGELFF.

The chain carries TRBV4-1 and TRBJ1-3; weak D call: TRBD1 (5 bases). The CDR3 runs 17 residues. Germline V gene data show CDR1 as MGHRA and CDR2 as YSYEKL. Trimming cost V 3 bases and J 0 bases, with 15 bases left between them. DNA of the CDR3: TGCGCCAGCAGCCATCTCGCCGGGACCCTCTCTGGAAACACCATATATTTT. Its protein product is CASSHLAGTLSGNTIYF.

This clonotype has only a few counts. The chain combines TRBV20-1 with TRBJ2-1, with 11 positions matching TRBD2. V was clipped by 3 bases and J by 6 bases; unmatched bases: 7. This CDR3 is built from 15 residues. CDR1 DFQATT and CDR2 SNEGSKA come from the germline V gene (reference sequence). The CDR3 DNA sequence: TGCAGTGCTAGCATACTAGCGGGAGTGGGCAATGAGCAGTTCTTC. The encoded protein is CSASILAGVGNEQFF.

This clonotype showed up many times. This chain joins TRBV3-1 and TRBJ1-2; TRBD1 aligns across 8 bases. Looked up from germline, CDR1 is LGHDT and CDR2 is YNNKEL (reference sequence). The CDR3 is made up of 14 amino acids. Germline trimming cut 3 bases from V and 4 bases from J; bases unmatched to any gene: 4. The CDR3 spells CASSHRTGSYGYTF. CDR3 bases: TGTGCCAGCAGCCACCGGACAGGGTCCTATGGCTACACCTTC.